The source of this T cell receptor beta chain is a study of shared clonotypes between healthy human individuals. Study-level background: Donors had three CD4 naive, three CD4 memory, two CD8 naive and one CD8 memory plate apiece.

Profiled with immunoSEQ multiplex PCR; TCRdb holds only in-frame clones, not every one. The sample contains more than 2 million clones, 95% of which appear only once. Trimming cost V 6 bases and J 2 bases, with 14 bases left between them. The CDR3 is 15 residues long. The germline V gene has CDR1 MNHNS and CDR2 SASEGT. Overall study results and limits: Among non-shared clonotypes, generation probabilities were lower than among those shared by all four donors.

A word on this clone: Its specificity is unknown.

The gene calls are TRBV6-1 and TRBJ1-3, with a weak D call TRBD1 (6 bases). The source is a man between 18 and 35 years old in good health. Sequences were obtained from naive CD4+ T cells sorted from blood. Subset described: CD45RA+ positively selected. The CDR3 bases are TGTGCCAGCAGCAGGGGTGGTTATACTGGAAACACCATATATTTT. Amino acid sequence: CASSRGGYTGNTIYF.